This paragraph reports one T cell receptor beta chain. Repertoires were generated with immunoSEQ multiplex PCR, while TCRdb's copy carries only in-frame clones and drops some. The data show some 120,000 clones, around 83% seen once. The sample belongs to a study of blood T cell repertoires in COVID-19. Trimming cost V 3 bases and J 7 bases, with 9 bases left between them. The CDR3 loop spans 12 amino acids. Per the germline V gene, CDR1 is LNHDA and CDR2 is SQIVND (reference sequence). The material sequenced was peripheral blood. This TCR came from an elderly man with active or convalescent COVID-19. V gene TRBV19 combines with J gene TRBJ1-1; D gene unclear. The CDR3 DNA reads TGTGCCAGTAGTATTTCCAAACTTGAAGCTTTCTTT. Encoded protein: CASSISKLEAFF. The complete variable domain, with remaining parts taken from reference TRBV19 and TRBJ1-1, reads DGGITQSPKYLFRKEGQNVTLSCEQNLNHDAMYWYRQDPGQGLRLIYYSQIVNDFQKGDIAEGYSVSREKKESFPLTVTSAQKNPTAFYLCASSISKLEAFFGQGTRLTVV.